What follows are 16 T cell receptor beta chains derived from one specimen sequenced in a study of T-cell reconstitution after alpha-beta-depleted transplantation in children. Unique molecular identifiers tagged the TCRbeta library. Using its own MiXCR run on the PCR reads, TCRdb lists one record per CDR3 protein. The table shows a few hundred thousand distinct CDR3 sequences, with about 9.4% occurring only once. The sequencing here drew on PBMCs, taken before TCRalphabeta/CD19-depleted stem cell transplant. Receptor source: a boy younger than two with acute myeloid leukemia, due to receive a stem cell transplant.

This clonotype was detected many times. The CDR3 coding sequence is TGCAGTGCTAGAGTGGGGGCAGACCTAAACACCGGGGAGCTGTTTTTT. Translating it yields CSARVGADLNTGELFF. The gene calls are TRBV20-1 and TRBJ2-2; tentatively, D is TRBD1 (6 bases). Germline V gene lookup returns CDR1 DFQATT and CDR2 SNEGSKA (reference sequence). CDR3 size: 16 residues. V was cut by 1 base and J by 2 bases, with 14 bases left in between.

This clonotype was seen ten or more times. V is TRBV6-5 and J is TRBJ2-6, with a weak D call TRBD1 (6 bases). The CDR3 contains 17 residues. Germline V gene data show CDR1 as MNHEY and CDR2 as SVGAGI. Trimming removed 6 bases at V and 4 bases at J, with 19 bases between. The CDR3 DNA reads TGTGCCAGCAGCTCAACAAGGGACAAATCCGGGGCCAACGTCCTGACTTTC. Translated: CASSSTRDKSGANVLTF.

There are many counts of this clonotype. For the CDR3, the DNA is TGTGCCAGCAGCAGGACTAGTCGAGGATTCTACAATGAGCAGTTCTTC. It specifies CASSRTSRGFYNEQFF. The V call is TRBV7-9, the J call TRBJ2-1; TRBD2 matches at 7 bases. The J segment lost 3 bases and the V segment lost 5 bases, leaving 10 bases of the junction unmatched. The CDR3 covers 16 residues. From germline, CDR1 is SEHNR and CDR2 FQNEAQ (reference sequence).

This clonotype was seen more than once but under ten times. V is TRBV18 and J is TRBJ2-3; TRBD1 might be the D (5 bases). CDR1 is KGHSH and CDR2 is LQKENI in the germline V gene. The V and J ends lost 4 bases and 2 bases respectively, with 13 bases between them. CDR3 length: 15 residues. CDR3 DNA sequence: TGTGCCAGCTCACGCCCAATCAGGGACACAGATACGCAGTATTTT. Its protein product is CASSRPIRDTDTQYF.

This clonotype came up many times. The CDR3 reads CASSSLLGQGVGGYTF. The CDR3 DNA follows: TGTGCCAGCAGTTCCCTCTTGGGACAGGGGGTAGGAGGCTACACCTTC. V gene TRBV12-3 or TRBV12-4 combines with J gene TRBJ1-2; TRBD1 aligns across 11 bases. The CDR3 has 16 residues. The junction had 12 bases not matched to a gene; V was cut back by 4 bases and J by 8 bases.

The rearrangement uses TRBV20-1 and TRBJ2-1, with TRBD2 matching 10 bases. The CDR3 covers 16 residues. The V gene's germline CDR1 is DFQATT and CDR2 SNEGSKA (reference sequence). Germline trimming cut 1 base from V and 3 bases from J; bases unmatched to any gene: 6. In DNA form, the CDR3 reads TGCAGTGCTAGAGGCCCTAGCGGGAGATTCTACAATGAGCAGTTCTTC. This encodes CSARGPSGRFYNEQFF.

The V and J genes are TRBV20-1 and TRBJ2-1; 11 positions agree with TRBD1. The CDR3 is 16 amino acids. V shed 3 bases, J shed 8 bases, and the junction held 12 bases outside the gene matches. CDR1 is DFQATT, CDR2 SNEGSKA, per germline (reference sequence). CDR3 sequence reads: CSARNLGRGQGDEQFF. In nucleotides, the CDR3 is TGCAGTGCTAGGAACCTGGGGAGGGGACAGGGGGATGAGCAGTTCTTC.

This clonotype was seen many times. This CDR3 is CASSSLSDTLENIQYF. CDR3 nucleotides: TGTGCCAGCAGTTCGCTCTCGGACACGTTGGAAAACATTCAGTACTTC. This chain joins TRBV27 and TRBJ2-4, with a possible D match to TRBD1 (5 bases). Germline CDR1 is MNHEY and CDR2 is SMNVEV (reference sequence). This CDR3 region has 16 residues. Trimming left V 4 bases short and J 5 bases short, with 18 bases between.

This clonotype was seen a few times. CDR3: CASSLIGAGGPSSGNTIYF. Written as DNA, the CDR3 is TGTGCCAGCAGTTTAATAGGGGCAGGGGGCCCTAGCTCTGGAAACACCATATATTTT. V usage is TRBV6-5 and J usage is TRBJ1-3; 8 positions agree with TRBD1. Trimming took 4 bases from V and 0 from J; bases not matched to a gene: 14. CDR1 and CDR2 from the germline V gene are MNHEY and SVGAGI. The length of the CDR3 is 19 residues.

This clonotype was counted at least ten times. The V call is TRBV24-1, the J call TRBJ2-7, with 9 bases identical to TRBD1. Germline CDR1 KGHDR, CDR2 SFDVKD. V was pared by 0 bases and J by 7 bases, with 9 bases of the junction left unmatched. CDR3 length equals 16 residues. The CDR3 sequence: CATSDLSPGQGGEQYF. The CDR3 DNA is TGTGCCACCAGTGATTTGTCCCCGGGACAGGGAGGAGAGCAGTACTTC.

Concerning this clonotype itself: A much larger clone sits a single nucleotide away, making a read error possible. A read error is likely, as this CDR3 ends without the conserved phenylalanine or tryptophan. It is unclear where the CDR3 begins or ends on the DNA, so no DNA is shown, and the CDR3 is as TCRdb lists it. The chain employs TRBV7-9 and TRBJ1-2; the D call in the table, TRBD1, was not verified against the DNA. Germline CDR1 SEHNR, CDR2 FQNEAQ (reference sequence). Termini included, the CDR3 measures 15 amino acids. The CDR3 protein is CASSLVKGVRYGSVI.

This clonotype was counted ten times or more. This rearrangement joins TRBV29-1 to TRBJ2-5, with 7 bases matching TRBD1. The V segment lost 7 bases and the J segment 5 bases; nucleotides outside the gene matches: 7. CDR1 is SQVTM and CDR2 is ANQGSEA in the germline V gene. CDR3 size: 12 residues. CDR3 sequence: CSGGDREETQYF. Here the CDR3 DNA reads TGCAGCGGGGGTGACAGGGAGGAGACCCAGTACTTC.

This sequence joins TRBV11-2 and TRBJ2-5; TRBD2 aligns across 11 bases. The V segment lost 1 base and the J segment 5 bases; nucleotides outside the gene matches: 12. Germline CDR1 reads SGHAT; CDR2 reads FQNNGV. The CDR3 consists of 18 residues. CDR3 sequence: CASSLVGTLAGGRETQYF. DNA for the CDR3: TGTGCCAGCAGCTTAGTAGGGACCCTAGCGGGGGGCCGGGAGACCCAGTACTTC.

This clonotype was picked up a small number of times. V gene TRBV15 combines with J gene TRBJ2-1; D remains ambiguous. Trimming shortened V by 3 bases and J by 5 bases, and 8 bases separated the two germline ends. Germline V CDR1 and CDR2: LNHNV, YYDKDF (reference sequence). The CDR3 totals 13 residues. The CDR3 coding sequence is TGTGCCACCAGCAGTTTCCTAGACAATGAGCAGTTCTTC. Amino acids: CATSSFLDNEQFF.

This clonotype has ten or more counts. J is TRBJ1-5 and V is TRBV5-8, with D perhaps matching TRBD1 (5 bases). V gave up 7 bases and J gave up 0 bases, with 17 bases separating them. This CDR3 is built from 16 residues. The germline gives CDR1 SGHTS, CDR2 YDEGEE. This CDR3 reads CASSRGEDYSNQPQHF. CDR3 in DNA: TGTGCCAGCTCAAGAGGGGAGGACTATAGCAATCAGCCCCAGCATTTT.

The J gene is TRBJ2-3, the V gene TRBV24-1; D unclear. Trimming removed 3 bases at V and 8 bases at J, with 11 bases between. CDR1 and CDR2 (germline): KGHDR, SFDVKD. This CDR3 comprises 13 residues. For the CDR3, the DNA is TGTGCCACCAGTGATGCCAACTTAGGTACGCAGTATTTT. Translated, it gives CATSDANLGTQYF.